The 9 T cell receptor beta chains given below trace back to one sample, sequenced in a study of T cell responses to AZD1222 COVID-19 vaccine. Profiled with immunoSEQ multiplex PCR; TCRdb holds only in-frame clones, not every one. The sample includes around 70,000 clones, approximately 90% of them seen just once. Here the sequenced sample was peripheral blood, taken on day 0 of AZD1222 vaccination. These TCRs come from an adult in good health.

The rearrangement links TRBV25-1 to TRBJ1-2; D ambiguous. V was cut by 1 base and J by 0 bases, with 3 bases left in between. CDR3 size: 13 residues. Germline values: CDR1 MGHDK, CDR2 SYGVNS. CDR3 protein: CASSESANYGYTF. As DNA, the CDR3 is TGTGCCAGCAGTGAATCAGCTAACTATGGCTACACCTTC.

The gene calls are TRBV12-3 or TRBV12-4 and TRBJ2-7; D is uncertain. The CDR3 covers 13 residues. Trimming shortened V by 5 bases and J by 3 bases, and 11 bases separated the two germline ends. CDR3 in DNA: TGTGCCAGCAGTACCGGGTTCGTCTACGAGCAGTACTTC. Amino acids: CASSTGFVYEQYF.

Concerning this clone: Other DNA sequences in the same sample also yield this CDR3. The rearrangement joins TRBV19 to TRBJ1-5; no clear D. The CDR3 loop spans 12 amino acids. V gave up 3 bases and J gave up 4 bases, with 4 bases separating them. In germline, CDR1 is LNHDA, CDR2 SQIVND (reference sequence). The CDR3 nucleotides read TGTGCCAGTAGTATCGGTAATCAGCCCCAGCATTTT. Residues: CASSIGNQPQHF.

V gene TRBV30 combines with J gene TRBJ1-2; 8 bases agree with TRBD1. The CDR3 extends over 13 amino acids. Germline CDR1 and CDR2: GTSNPN and SVGIG (reference sequence). The V gene end was trimmed by 2 bases and the J gene end by 4 bases; junction bases not matched to a gene: 3. The CDR3 nucleotides read TGTGCCTGGAGTCCCGGGACAGGCTATGGCTACACCTTC. Residues: CAWSPGTGYGYTF. The full variable domain, in which reference TRBV30 and TRBJ1-2 provide the parts outside the CDR3, is SQTIHQWPATLVQPVGSPLSLECTVEGTSNPNLYWYRQAAGRGLQLLFYSVGIGQISSEVPQNLSASRPQDRQFILSSKKLLLSDSGFYLCAWSPGTGYGYTFGSGTRLTVV.

The chain is built from TRBV7-9 and TRBJ1-5; 7 bases are shared with TRBD1. Germline CDR1 reads SEHNR; CDR2 reads FQNEAQ (reference sequence). V lost 3 bases and J lost 3; bases outside the gene matches: 2. The CDR3 consists of 14 residues. The DNA of the CDR3 is TGTGCCAGCAGCTTTGGGACAGACAATCAGCCCCAGCATTTT. It codes for CASSFGTDNQPQHF.

The chain has TRBV3-1 (or the pseudogene TRBV3-2) and TRBJ1-4, with D perhaps TRBD1 (6 bases). Trimming stripped 4 bases from V and 6 bases from J, with 15 bases between. The CDR3 has 15 amino acids. The germline CDR1 and CDR2 sequences are LGHDT and YNNKEL (reference sequence). CDR3 nucleotides: TGTGCCAGCAGCCGAGCACAGGGAGGGGATGAAAAACTGTTTTTT. Translated: CASSRAQGGDEKLFF.

The chain couples TRBV7-6 to TRBJ1-4; 10 bases map to TRBD1. Germline V CDR1 and CDR2: SGHVS, FNYEAQ. With 5 bases clipped from V and 2 bases from J, the junction kept 11 bases outside the gene matches. The CDR3 has 18 residues. CDR3 loop: CASSDLTGGASTNEKLFF. The CDR3 bases are TGTGCCAGCAGCGATCTGACAGGGGGCGCGTCTACTAATGAAAAACTGTTTTTT.

This chain joins TRBV10-3 and TRBJ2-6, with a possible D match to TRBD1 (5 bases). V lost 8 bases to trimming and J lost 0 bases, with 11 bases between them. Germline values: CDR1 ENHRY, CDR2 SYGVKD. The CDR3 contains 15 residues. The CDR3 here is CAILTGDSGANVLTF. CDR3 coding DNA: TGTGCCATCCTAACAGGAGACTCTGGGGCCAACGTCCTGACTTTC.

The V call is TRBV27, the J call TRBJ2-1; TRBD2 matches at 12 bases. This CDR3 spans 16 amino acids. Losses at the gene ends were 4 bases for V and 9 bases for J; bases not matched to a gene: 10. Germline assignment: CDR1 MNHEY and CDR2 SMNVEV (reference sequence). The CDR3 DNA is TGTGCCAGCAGTTCACCCTCTAGCGGGGGGGCCGTTGAGCAGTTCTTC. Translating gives CASSSPSSGGAVEQFF.